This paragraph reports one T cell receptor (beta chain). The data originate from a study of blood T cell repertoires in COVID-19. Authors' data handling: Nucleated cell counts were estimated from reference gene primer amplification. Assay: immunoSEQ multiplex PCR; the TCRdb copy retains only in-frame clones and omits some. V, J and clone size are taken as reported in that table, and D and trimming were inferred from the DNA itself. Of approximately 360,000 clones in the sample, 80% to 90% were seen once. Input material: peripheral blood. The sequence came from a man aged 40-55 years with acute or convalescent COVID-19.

The CDR3 sequence is CSASAQGQGNTEAFF. The CDR3, as DNA: TGCAGTGCTAGTGCCCAGGGGCAGGGGAACACTGAAGCTTTCTTT. The chain uses TRBV20-1 and TRBJ1-1, with D perhaps TRBD1 (6 bases). The CDR3 spans 15 residues. V shed 3 bases and J shed 1 base, with 15 bases lying between them. CDR1 DFQATT and CDR2 SNEGSKA come from the germline V gene (reference sequence).